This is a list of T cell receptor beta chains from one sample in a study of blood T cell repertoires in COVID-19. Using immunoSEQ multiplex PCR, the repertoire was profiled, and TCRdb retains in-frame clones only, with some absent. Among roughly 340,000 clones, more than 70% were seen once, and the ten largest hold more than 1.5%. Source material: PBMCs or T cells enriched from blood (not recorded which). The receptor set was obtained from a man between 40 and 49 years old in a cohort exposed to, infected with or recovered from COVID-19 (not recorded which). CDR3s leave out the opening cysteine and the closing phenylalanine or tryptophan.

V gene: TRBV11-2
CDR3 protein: ASSPRQANSYNEQF

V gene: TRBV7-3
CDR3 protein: ASRLTGPNTEAF

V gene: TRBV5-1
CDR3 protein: ASSLGQGARDYGYT

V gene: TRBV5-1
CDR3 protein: ASSGGLAGVLETQY

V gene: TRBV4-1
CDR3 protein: ASSQEGTSWGGETQY

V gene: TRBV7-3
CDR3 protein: ASSLGGAGQPQH

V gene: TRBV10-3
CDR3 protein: AISYRGPNTEAF

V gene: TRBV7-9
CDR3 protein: ASSSTGSNQPQH

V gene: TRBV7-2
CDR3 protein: ASSQTSGTYEQY

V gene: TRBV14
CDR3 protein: ASSQDGSGLARNEQF

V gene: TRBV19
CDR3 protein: ASSVTGGSYEQY

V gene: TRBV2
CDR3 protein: ASSDYRGLETQY

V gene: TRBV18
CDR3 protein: ASSAREAYEQF

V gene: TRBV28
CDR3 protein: ASSLPEGTSGSRAY

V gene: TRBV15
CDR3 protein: ATSRDKRSSYGYT

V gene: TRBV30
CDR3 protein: AWTPAGATAF

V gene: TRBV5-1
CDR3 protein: ASSLAISGANVLT

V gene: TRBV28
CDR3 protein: ASLTSGAPYEQY

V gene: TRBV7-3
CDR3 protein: ASSLVPSAEPYNEQF

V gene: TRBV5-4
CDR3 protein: ASSLSDNEQF

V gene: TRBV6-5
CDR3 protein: ASMAGARSTEAF

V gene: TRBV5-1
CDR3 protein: ASSLAGQRFGTDTQY

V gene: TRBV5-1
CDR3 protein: ASSIRQESSYNEQF

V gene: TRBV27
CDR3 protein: ASKAGGVGNQPQH

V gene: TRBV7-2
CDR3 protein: ASSLVTGRGNEQF

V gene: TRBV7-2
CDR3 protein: ASSRMWGTSASEQF

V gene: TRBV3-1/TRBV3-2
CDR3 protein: ASSPGTGRIEQY

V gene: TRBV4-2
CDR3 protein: ASSQVVGRGNSNQPQH

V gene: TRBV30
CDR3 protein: AWTLTGANTEAF

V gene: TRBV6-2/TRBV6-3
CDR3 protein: ASSYFRGNEQF

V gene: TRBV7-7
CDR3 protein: ASSSTSGANTGELF

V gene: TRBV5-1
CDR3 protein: ASSKGLAGGPGNEQF

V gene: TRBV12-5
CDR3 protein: ASGLKLGTDSNSPLH

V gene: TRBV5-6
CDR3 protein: ASSFGLAEYNEQF

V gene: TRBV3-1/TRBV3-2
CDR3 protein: ASSQVTSGNQY

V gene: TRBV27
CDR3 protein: ASSPSGAGNTIY

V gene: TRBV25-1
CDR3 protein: ASSLGTSGADTQY

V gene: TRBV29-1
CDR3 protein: SVEGWVAGARGANVLT

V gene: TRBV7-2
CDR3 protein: ASSLGGVGPYEQY

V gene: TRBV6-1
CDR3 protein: ASSEAQGAGYGYT

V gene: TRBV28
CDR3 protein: ASSSGTGNMSPLH

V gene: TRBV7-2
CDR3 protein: ASSLVRVGNTIY

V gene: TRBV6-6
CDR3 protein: ASSTRHLNTEAF

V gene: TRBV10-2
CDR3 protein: ASKKGQGATLNEKLF

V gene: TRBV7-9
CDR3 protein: ASSFLTEPGYT

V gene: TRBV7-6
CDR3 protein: ASSRGRGNTEAF

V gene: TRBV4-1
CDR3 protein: ASSQGLAERFEQY

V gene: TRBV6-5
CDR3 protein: ASTTANYGYT

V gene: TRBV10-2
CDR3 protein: ASRGTGNEKLF